These 12 T cell receptor beta chains originate from one sample sequenced in a study of T cells after yellow fever vaccination. TCRdb re-called the 5' RACE reads with MiXCR, one entry per CDR3 protein. The sample contains roughly 400,000 distinct CDR3 sequences, about 17% of which appear only once. Material: PBMCs, obtained before the yellow fever booster vaccination. These receptor sequences come from a man younger than 35 who received the YFV17D yellow fever vaccine.

This chain joins TRBV28 and TRBJ2-7; 8 nucleotides match TRBD1. CDR1 MDHEN and CDR2 SYDVKM come from the germline V gene. The CDR3 extends over 14 amino acids. V trimming: 6 bases; J trimming: 2 bases; junction bases outside the gene matches: 6. In DNA, the CDR3 is TGTGCCAGCAGACCGGGACAGGAGACCTACGAGCAGTACTTC. Translated: CASRPGQETYEQYF.

The chain links TRBV6-2 or TRBV6-3 to TRBJ2-5; D is perhaps TRBD2 (6 bases). This CDR3 has 16 residues. Trimming cost V 2 bases and J 1 base, with 14 bases left between them. Germline values: CDR1 MNHEY, CDR2 SVGEGT. Here the CDR3 DNA reads TGTGCCAGCAGTTACCCGACTAGGTTGTCCCAAGAGACCCAGTACTTC. Translation: CASSYPTRLSQETQYF.

This chain connects TRBV3-1 to TRBJ2-7; D is ambiguous. Germline CDR1 LGHDT, CDR2 YNNKEL (reference sequence). V was clipped by 4 bases and J by 2 bases, with 12 bases between them. The CDR3 is made up of 14 amino acids. The CDR3 spells CASSPLGSAYEQYF. DNA for the CDR3: TGTGCCAGCAGCCCCCTCGGCTCCGCCTACGAGCAGTACTTC.

This chain connects TRBV4-3 to TRBJ2-1; the D is unclear. The CDR3 sequence is 13 residues long. The V gene lost 1 base and the J gene lost 6 bases, with 7 bases spanning the gap. Looked up from germline, CDR1 is LGHNA and CDR2 is YSLEER. The CDR3 loop reads CASSQAETNEQFF. CDR3 coding DNA: TGCGCCAGCAGCCAAGCGGAGACCAATGAGCAGTTCTTC.

This clonotype was detected a few times. The chain uses TRBV11-2 and TRBJ2-3, with D possibly matching TRBD2 (7 bases). Germline V CDR1 and CDR2: SGHAT, FQNNGV. With 1 base removed from V and 7 bases from J, the gap between germline ends came to 15 bases. The CDR3 spans 15 residues. CDR3 in DNA: TGTGCCAGCAGCTTAGTGGGGGGGGGCCGATATACGCAGTATTTT. Translated, it gives CASSLVGGGRYTQYF.

The chain couples TRBV2 to TRBJ1-5, with D possibly TRBD1 on 6 matching bases. The CDR3 sequence is 15 residues long. V was pared by 4 bases and J by 1 base, with 11 bases between. CDR1 is SNHLY, CDR2 FYNNEI, per germline. This chain's CDR3 is CASSAQGRSNQPQHF. CDR3 DNA: TGTGCCAGCAGTGCACAGGGACGGAGCAATCAGCCCCAGCATTTT.

Only a few counts were recorded for this clonotype. The chain links TRBV7-6 to TRBJ2-7; TRBD1 matches at 9 bases. Per the germline V gene, CDR1 is SGHVS and CDR2 is FNYEAQ. The CDR3 contains 14 residues. After removal of 6 bases from V and 6 bases from J, the junction contained 9 bases not matched to a gene. In nucleotides, the CDR3 is TGTGCCAGCAGTCATCGGGACAGGGATTCCGAGCAGTACTTC. It encodes CASSHRDRDSEQYF.

Many counts were recorded for this clonotype. The chain carries TRBV7-2 and TRBJ2-7; D ambiguous. The germline gives CDR1 SGHTA, CDR2 FQGNSA. CDR3 length: 14 amino acids. The V end lost 4 bases, the J end lost 3 bases, and 13 bases lay between the germline ends. This chain's CDR3 is CASSSRTLDYEQYF. The DNA of the CDR3 is TGTGCCAGCAGCTCACGGACCCTAGACTACGAGCAGTACTTC.

The chain recombines TRBV4-1 with TRBJ2-2; D is unclear. The CDR3 length is 15 residues. Germline V gene data show CDR1 as MGHRA and CDR2 as YSYEKL. Trimming removed 4 bases at V and 4 bases at J, with 13 bases between. CDR3 in amino acids: CASSPRSVGTGELFF. The CDR3 nucleotides are TGCGCCAGCAGCCCGCGGTCGGTGGGCACCGGGGAGCTGTTTTTT.

This clonotype was observed once. The V gene is TRBV5-5, the J gene TRBJ2-3; TRBD2 is a possible D gene (6 bases). Germline CDR1 reads SGHKS; CDR2 reads YYEKEE (reference sequence). V was pared by 6 bases and J by 11 bases, with 22 bases between. The CDR3 spans 14 residues. The CDR3 sequence: CASTTWDGGPGQYF. In DNA, the CDR3 is TGTGCCAGCACCACCTGGGACGGGGGACCCGGGCAGTATTTT.

Only a few counts were recorded for this clonotype. V and J are TRBV7-2 and TRBJ1-2; D call uncertain. V lost 2 bases and J lost 2, with 9 bases in between. Germline V gives CDR1 SGHTA, CDR2 FQGNSA. The CDR3 spans 14 residues. The CDR3 here is CASSLLVRNYGYTF. The CDR3 DNA reads as TGTGCCAGCAGCTTATTAGTCAGGAACTATGGCTACACCTTC.

This clonotype was observed a few times. For the CDR3, the DNA is TGCAGTGCTAGCAGAGGGCCTGGCGAGCAGTACGTC. Residues: CSASRGPGEQYV. The chain joins TRBV20-1 to TRBJ2-7; the D gene is possibly TRBD2 (5 bases). The ends were cut back, 3 bases at V and 6 bases at J, with 12 bases in the middle. Germline CDR1 is DFQATT and CDR2 is SNEGSKA (reference sequence). CDR3 length equals 12 residues.